These 25 T cell receptor beta chains originate from one sample sequenced in a study of blood T cell repertoires in COVID-19. Using immunoSEQ multiplex PCR, the repertoire was profiled, and TCRdb retains in-frame clones only, with some absent. The sample comprises some 140,000 clones, around four fifths of which are singletons, and 2.4% rests with the top ten. The specimen sequenced was PBMCs or T cells enriched from blood (not recorded which). These receptors all come from a man in his forties with acute COVID-19.

This chain uses TRBV4-2 with TRBJ2-5; 8 positions agree with TRBD1. CDR1 and CDR2 from the germline V gene are LGHNA and YNFKEQ. This CDR3 is 12 amino acids long. Trimming cost V 8 bases and J 5 bases; bases outside gene matches: 4. The chain's CDR3 is CASQGAGETQYF. CDR3 bases: TGTGCCAGCCAGGGGGCAGGGGAGACCCAGTACTTC.

The chain is built from TRBV27 and TRBJ2-2, with D possibly matching TRBD1 (8 bases). Germline CDR1 and CDR2: MNHEY and SMNVEV (reference sequence). V was clipped by 8 bases and J by 4 bases, with 20 bases between them. The CDR3 length is 16 residues. The CDR3 protein is CASAQGAGGSTGELFF. The CDR3 DNA is TGTGCCAGCGCTCAGGGGGCTGGCGGGAGCACCGGGGAGCTGTTTTTT.

This chain links TRBV6-4 with TRBJ2-5; 7 nucleotides match TRBD2. Germline V gene data show CDR1 as MRHNA and CDR2 as SNTAGT. The CDR3 is 17 amino acids. Trimming at V came to 2 bases and at J to 5 bases, leaving 14 bases not matched to a gene. The CDR3 protein is CASSDTGLPFKGETQYF. Here the CDR3 DNA reads TGTGCCAGCAGTGACACGGGACTACCCTTTAAGGGCGAGACCCAGTACTTC.

The chain couples TRBV27 to TRBJ2-3; 7 bases map to TRBD2. In germline, CDR1 is MNHEY, CDR2 SMNVEV (reference sequence). The ends lost 5 bases at V and 4 bases at J; junction bases unmatched: 9. The CDR3 is 15 residues long. The CDR3 DNA reads TGTGCCAGCAGTCCCGCGAGCGGGATGCCAGATACGCAGTATTTT. The encoded protein is CASSPASGMPDTQYF.

The V gene is TRBV7-2, the J gene TRBJ1-2; 10 bases match TRBD1. Germline CDR1 reads SGHTA; CDR2 reads FQGNSA. The CDR3 contains 15 residues. Germline trimming cut 2 bases from V and 5 bases from J; bases unmatched to any gene: 5. DNA of the CDR3: TGTGCCAGCAGCTTACTAGTGGGACAGGGGTATGGCTACACCTTC. Amino acids: CASSLLVGQGYGYTF.

This chain's CDR3 is CASSQVSGAEAFF. Written as DNA, the CDR3 is TGTGCCAGCAGCCAAGTGTCGGGGGCTGAAGCTTTCTTT. V is TRBV3-1 (or the pseudogene TRBV3-2) and J is TRBJ1-1, with a tentative D call TRBD1 (5 bases). In germline, CDR1 is LGHDT, CDR2 YNNKEL (reference sequence). Trimming left V 1 base short and J 6 bases short, with 9 bases between. The CDR3 runs to 13 residues.

The chain uses TRBV23-1 and TRBJ1-6; D call uncertain. TRBV23-1 counts as an open reading frame of uncertain function. The V end was cut by 0 bases, the J end by 5 bases, with 14 bases between. This CDR3 contains 17 residues. DNA of the CDR3: TGCGCCAGCAGTCAATCGCTGAGGAGGGTGGATAATTCACCCCTCCACTTT. This translates into CASSQSLRRVDNSPLHF.

The V and J genes are TRBV7-2 and TRBJ2-7; 12 bases fit TRBD1. The V gene's germline CDR1 is SGHTA and CDR2 FQGNSA. Trimming cost V 0 bases and J 5 bases; bases outside gene matches: 2. There are 15 residues in the CDR3. The CDR3 DNA reads TGTGCCAGCAGCTTAGCCGGGACAGGGGGCGACGAGCAGTACTTC. Its translation is CASSLAGTGGDEQYF.

V and J are TRBV24-1 and TRBJ1-2; TRBD1 is a possible D gene (6 bases). CDR1 is KGHDR and CDR2 is SFDVKD in the germline V gene. V lost 5 bases and J 3 bases, leaving 9 bases between the germline ends. This CDR3 region has 13 residues. Written as DNA, the CDR3 is TGTGCCACCAGTGCGGGGGGCTACTATGGCTACACCTTC. This encodes CATSAGGYYGYTF.

The V gene is TRBV7-9, the J gene TRBJ1-1; 7 bases match TRBD1. This CDR3 is 12 amino acids long. Germline lookup yields CDR1 SEHNR and CDR2 FQNEAQ (reference sequence). The ends lost 5 bases at V and 6 bases at J; junction bases unmatched: 3. CDR3 protein: CASSPGQAEAFF. Written as DNA, the CDR3 is TGTGCCAGCAGCCCTGGACAGGCTGAAGCTTTCTTT.

This sequence joins TRBV28 and TRBJ1-5; D is undetermined. Trimming left V 4 bases short and J 1 base short, with 11 bases between. Germline V CDR1 and CDR2: MDHEN, SYDVKM. The CDR3 runs to 15 residues. CDR3 bases: TGTGCCAGCAGTTGGGCCCTCCTCAGCAATCAGCCCCAGCATTTT. Amino acids: CASSWALLSNQPQHF. Variable domain in full (rest from reference TRBV28 and TRBJ1-5): DVKVTQSSRYLVKRTGEKVFLECVQDMDHENMFWYRQDPGLGLRLIYFSYDVKMKEKGDIPEGYSVSREKKERFSLILESASTNQTSMYLCASSWALLSNQPQHFGDGTRLSIL.

The chain uses TRBV3-1 (or the pseudogene TRBV3-2) and TRBJ1-6; 7 positions agree with TRBD1. Germline V gene lookup returns CDR1 LGHDT and CDR2 YNNKEL (reference sequence). This CDR3 region has 13 residues. The junction had 3 bases not matched to a gene; V was cut back by 4 bases and J by 9 bases. CDR3 bases: TGTGCCAGCAGCCCCGACAGGGCTTCACCCCTCCACTTT. Translating gives CASSPDRASPLHF.

The gene calls are TRBV29-1 and TRBJ1-6; D is unclear. The CDR3 has 17 amino acids. V shed 1 base and J shed 10 bases, with 23 bases lying between them. Germline loops: CDR1 SQVTM, CDR2 ANQGSEA. CDR3 sequence (DNA): TGCAGCGTTGAAGCGGTAAGCCCTGTGGCAGCCGGGTCACCCCTCCACTTT. This encodes CSVEAVSPVAAGSPLHF.

Of note for this clone: Within the sample, other DNA sequences also encode this same CDR3. The V and J genes are TRBV28 and TRBJ2-6; weak D call: TRBD2 (5 bases). V lost 2 bases, J lost 0 bases, and 5 bases lay in between. Germline values: CDR1 MDHEN, CDR2 SYDVKM. The CDR3 runs 15 residues. The CDR3, as DNA: TGTGCCAGCAGTTTACGGGGCTCTGGGGCCAACGTCCTGACTTTC. Its translation is CASSLRGSGANVLTF.

A single count supports this clone. The chain joins TRBV19 to TRBJ2-7; TRBD1 matches at 9 bases. J gave up 6 bases and V 6 bases, and 9 bases lay outside the gene matches. CDR1 LNHDA and CDR2 SQIVND come from the germline V gene (reference sequence). The CDR3 runs 14 residues. CDR3 bases: TGTGCCAGTAGGGAGGGACAGGGAGTGGGCGAGCAGTACTTC. Amino acid sequence: CASREGQGVGEQYF.

The V and J genes are TRBV19 and TRBJ2-1; 8 bases line up with TRBD2. The germline CDR1 and CDR2 sequences are LNHDA and SQIVND (reference sequence). The CDR3 contains 13 residues. V lost 5 bases, J lost 9 bases, and 6 bases stayed unmatched. The CDR3 DNA sequence: TGTGCCAGTAGTCCATTAAGCGGGAGTGAGCAGTTCTTC. Translation gives CASSPLSGSEQFF.

This chain joins TRBV11-2 and TRBJ2-7, with D tentatively TRBD2 (5 bases). Germline assignment: CDR1 SGHAT and CDR2 FQNNGV. V lost 3 bases and J 0 bases, leaving 6 bases between the germline ends. The CDR3 extends over 13 amino acids. Here the CDR3 DNA reads TGTGCCAGCAGCTTCGGGAACTCCTACGAGCAGTACTTC. Protein product: CASSFGNSYEQYF.

The chain carries TRBV9 and TRBJ1-4; the D gene is possibly TRBD1 (6 bases). V lost 3 bases and J lost 7, with 13 bases in between. The CDR3 has 14 amino acids. CDR1 is SGDLS, CDR2 YYNGEE, per germline. The CDR3 is CASSAGGWGEKLFF. For the CDR3, the DNA is TGTGCCAGCAGCGCGGGGGGCTGGGGTGAAAAACTGTTTTTT.

The sample holds one count of this clone. CDR3: CASSLLAGNYEQYF. CDR3 in DNA: TGCGCCAGCAGCTTACTAGCGGGGAACTACGAGCAGTACTTC. The chain recombines TRBV5-1 with TRBJ2-7; 10 bases align to TRBD2. This CDR3 contains 14 residues. Germline V CDR1 and CDR2: SGHRS, YFSETQ. The ends lost 2 bases at V and 3 bases at J; junction bases unmatched: 2.

CDR3 amino acids: CASSLTGAEQFF. The DNA for the CDR3 is TGTGCCAGCAGTCTGACAGGGGCTGAGCAGTTCTTC. The V call is TRBV12-3 or TRBV12-4, the J call TRBJ2-1; TRBD1 matches 8 bases. CDR3 length: 12 amino acids. The V gene end was trimmed by 5 bases and the J gene end by 9 bases; junction bases not matched to a gene: 3.

The rearrangement uses TRBV30 and TRBJ2-1; D remains ambiguous. Trimming stripped 0 bases from V and 7 bases from J, with 4 bases between. CDR1 and CDR2 from the germline V gene are GTSNPN and SVGIG (reference sequence). This CDR3 is built from 11 residues. This chain's CDR3 is CAWSVSNEQFF. The CDR3 DNA sequence: TGTGCCTGGAGTGTATCAAATGAGCAGTTCTTC.

V usage is TRBV7-6 and J usage is TRBJ2-7, with D perhaps matching TRBD1 (6 bases). This CDR3 has 15 amino acids. The germline gives CDR1 SGHVS, CDR2 FNYEAQ. V lost 5 bases and J 2 bases, leaving 16 bases between the germline ends. CDR3 region: CASSRSRQATYEQYF. CDR3 in DNA: TGTGCCAGCAGCCGGAGTAGACAGGCTACCTACGAGCAGTACTTC.

This clone turned up a few times. This chain uses TRBV27 with TRBJ1-1; D is possibly TRBD1 (5 bases). V was pared by 4 bases and J by 5 bases, with 17 bases between. This CDR3 has 15 residues. Per germline, CDR1 MNHEY and CDR2 SMNVEV (reference sequence). CDR3 residues: CASSSLGRVGTEAFF. In nucleotides, the CDR3 is TGTGCCAGCAGTTCCTTGGGGCGAGTGGGGACTGAAGCTTTCTTT.

The gene calls are TRBV5-1 and TRBJ1-4; 8 nucleotides line up with TRBD1. The CDR3 is 14 amino acids. V lost 4 bases and J lost 5; bases outside the gene matches: 4. Germline assignment: CDR1 SGHRS and CDR2 YFSETQ. CDR3 nucleotides: TGCGCCAGCAGCAATCGGACAGGGAATGAAAAACTGTTTTTT. Translation: CASSNRTGNEKLFF.

The rearrangement uses TRBV6-4 and TRBJ2-3, with TRBD2 matching over 7 bases. V was pared by 3 bases and J by 0 bases, with 3 bases of the junction left unmatched. Germline V CDR1 and CDR2: MRHNA, SNTAGT. This CDR3 contains 15 residues. The CDR3 protein is CASSEGRGSTDTQYF. CDR3 DNA sequence: TGTGCCAGCAGTGAAGGGCGGGGGAGCACAGATACGCAGTATTTT.